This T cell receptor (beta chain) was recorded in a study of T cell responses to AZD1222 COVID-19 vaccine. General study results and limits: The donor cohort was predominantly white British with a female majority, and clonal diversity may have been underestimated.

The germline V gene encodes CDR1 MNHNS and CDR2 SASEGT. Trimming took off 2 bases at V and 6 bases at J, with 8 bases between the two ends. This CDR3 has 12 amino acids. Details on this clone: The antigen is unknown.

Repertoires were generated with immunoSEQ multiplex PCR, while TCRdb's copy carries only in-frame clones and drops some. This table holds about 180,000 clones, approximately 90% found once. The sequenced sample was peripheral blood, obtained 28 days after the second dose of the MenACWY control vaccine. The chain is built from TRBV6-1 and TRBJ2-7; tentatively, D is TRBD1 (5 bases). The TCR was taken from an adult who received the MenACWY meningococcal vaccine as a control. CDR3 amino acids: CASSEQGREQYF. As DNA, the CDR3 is TGTGCCAGCAGTGAACAGGGCCGCGAGCAGTACTTC.